This T cell receptor (beta chain) was retrieved from a study of T cell repertoires in cytomegalovirus infection. Looking at the study overall: Carrying CMV and the relevant HLA type showed in public TCR beta signatures.

TCRdb re-analysed the reads in MiXCR, keeping a single row per CDR3 protein. The repertoire holds around 350,000 distinct CDR3 sequences, 15% to 20% seen once, with around 10% in the top ten. Sequencing was carried out using PBMCs. This sequence was found in a human donor in good health (CMV status not recorded). Some clones in this sample may be carry-over from other donors' samples.

This CDR3 reads CASGRSSNQPQHF. The CDR3 DNA is TGTGCCTCCGGAAGGAGTAGCAATCAGCCCCAGCATTTT. The rearrangement joins TRBV6-5 to TRBJ1-5; D ambiguous. V shed 11 bases and J shed 0 bases, with 11 bases lying between them. Germline V gives CDR1 MNHEY, CDR2 SVGAGI. This CDR3 is built from 13 residues.